The T cell receptor beta chain under discussion was sequenced for a study of low-dose radiotherapy and immunotherapy resistance in tumors. Overall study context: Radiation delivery to Cohort 1 consisted of 0.5 Gy per fraction every 2 weeks, summing to 6.5 Gy.

Covering alpha and beta chains, TRAV- and TRBV-specific primers were used for the first-strand cDNA. TCRs were put through approximately 21 PCR cycles of amplification with Phusion. A constant-region primer and the V-primer adapter served as the primer pair. TCRdb called the reads again in MiXCR, with one record for every CDR3 protein. The sample yields over 65,000 distinct CDR3 sequences, over 15% seen once. Indicated time point: before trial treatment. The study gave donors nivolumab, ipilimumab, aspirin, low-dose cyclophosphamide and low-dose radiotherapy. This CDR3 is 16 amino acids long. With 6 bases clipped from V and 4 bases from J, the junction kept 8 bases outside the gene matches. Germline V CDR1 and CDR2: MDHEN, SYDVKM.

The rearrangement uses TRBV28 and TRBJ1-3; 11 bases agree with TRBD1. The receptor comes from a male donor with prostate cancer. Sequencing was performed on PBMCs, taken before treatment. The CDR3 here is CASRKMGQGGGNTIYF. As DNA, the CDR3 is TGTGCCAGCAGAAAGATGGGACAGGGGGGCGGAAACACCATATATTTT.